This TCR beta chain was obtained from a study of spatial heterogeneity in lung cancer. Findings and caveats of the study: Counts of expanded intratumoral alpha and beta TCRs tracked tumor mutation counts.

This clonotype is medium-sized by share. Its antigen is as yet unknown. This beta chain appears as a stray read in a library generated for alpha chains; its size is not informative. Regarding time point: sample taken at primary tumor resection. Each CDR3 protein is one row after TCRdb ran MiXCR on the 5' RACE reads. The sample lists 7,000 to 8,000 distinct CDR3 sequences, approximately 7.8% occurring once. The V gene end was trimmed by 2 bases and the J gene end by 10 bases; junction bases not matched to a gene: 8. The CDR3 has 15 residues. Germline V gives CDR1 MGHRA, CDR2 YSYEKL. The chain uses TRBV4-1 and TRBJ1-6; 7 bases are shared with TRBD1. This TCR came from a male donor with early-stage non-small cell lung cancer. Sequenced material: lung tumor tissue, taken at surgery. CDR3 residues: CASSQNRGLGSPLHF. The CDR3 DNA is TGCGCCAGCAGCCAAAACAGGGGACTCGGGTCACCCCTCCACTTT.